A selection of T cell receptor beta chains follows, all from one sample in a study of CD8 T cells in ankylosing spondylitis. TCRdb re-derived calls from the 5' RACE reads in MiXCR, one entry per CDR3 protein. Of roughly 180,000 distinct CDR3 sequences in the sample, just over 9.5% are singletons; the top ten hold roughly 16%. Sequenced sample: blood, either unsorted or a sorted T cell fraction (not recorded which). The origin of the receptors is a female donor with ankylosing spondylitis or in good health (not recorded which). CDR3s include the opening cysteine and the closing phenylalanine or tryptophan. The order of the fields is clone size, V gene, J gene, D gene, CDR3 protein, CDR3 DNA. D genes are given only for firm matches. Clone size, where shown, is once, few, many, or a class for clones that have expanded.

NA,TRBV12-3/TRBV12-4,TRBJ2-5,NA,CASSSGSSKTQYF,TGTGCCAGCAGTTCGGGTTCTTCGAAGACCCAGTACTTC
few,TRBV9,TRBJ2-7,TRBD1,CASSVADRGPYEQYF,TGTGCCAGCAGCGTAGCGGACAGGGGGCCATACGAGCAGTACTTC
NA,TRBV30,TRBJ2-7,NA,CAWGLTGGDEQYF,TGTGCCTGGGGGCTAACGGGGGGCGACGAGCAGTACTTC
NA,TRBV12-3/TRBV12-4,TRBJ2-1,TRBD1,CASKNLGGANNEQFF,TGTGCCAGCAAAAATCTAGGGGGCGCAAACAATGAGCAGTTCTTC
NA,TRBV25-1,TRBJ2-5,NA,CASDGGGGTPGETQCF,TGTGCCAGCGATGGTGGGGGCGGGACACCCGGGGAGACCCAGTGCTTC
NA,TRBV9,TRBJ2-3,NA,CASTEGAGGTDTQYF,TGTGCCAGCACCGAGGGGGCGGGAGGAACAGATACGCAGTATTTT
many,TRBV9,TRBJ2-1,NA,CASSATPRSYNEQFF,TGTGCCAGCAGCGCCACGCCCCGCTCCTACAATGAGCAGTTCTTC
NA,TRBV7-9,TRBJ2-3,NA,CASSPRRDTQYF,TGTGCCAGCAGCCCCCGAAGAGATACGCAGTATTTT
NA,TRBV7-9,TRBJ2-7,NA,CASSFGDRVLYEQYF,TGTGCCAGCAGCTTCGGAGATAGGGTACTCTACGAGCAGTACTTC
NA,TRBV6-5,TRBJ2-5,NA,CASSYPRGTQYF,TGTGCCAGCAGTTACCCAAGAGGGACCCAGTACTTC
NA,TRBV18,TRBJ1-2,NA,CASSLDRTNYGYTF,TGTGCCAGCTCACTAGACAGAACTAACTATGGCTACACCTTC
NA,TRBV4-2,TRBJ2-1,NA,CASSHYERSSYNEQFF,TGTGCCAGCAGCCATTACGAGCGGAGCTCCTACAATGAGCAGTTCTTC
few,TRBV4-2,TRBJ2-3,TRBD2,CASSPGPAGVGTDTQYF,TGTGCCAGCAGCCCGGGGCCAGCGGGAGTAGGAACAGATACGCAGTATTTT
few,TRBV3-1,TRBJ1-5,TRBD1,CASSPGTGGDQPQHF,TGTGCCAGCAGCCCCGGGACAGGGGGTGATCAGCCCCAGCATTTT
few,TRBV6-1,TRBJ2-7,NA,CASWTARLYEQYF,TGTGCCAGCTGGACTGCAAGGCTCTACGAGCAGTACTTC
NA,TRBV7-6,TRBJ1-1,NA,CASSSDGNTEAFF,TGTGCCAGCAGCTCGGACGGTAACACTGAAGCTTTCTTT
few,TRBV16,TRBJ2-3,NA,CASSQSNPVTDTQYF,TGTGCCAGCAGCCAATCTAACCCTGTCACAGATACGCAGTATTTT
NA,TRBV28,TRBJ1-2,NA,CASSFRLAYGYTF,TGTGCCAGCAGTTTCCGGTTGGCTTATGGCTACACCTTC
NA,TRBV15,TRBJ2-7,TRBD2,CATSRDLAGNEQYF,TGTGCCACCAGCAGAGACCTAGCGGGTAACGAGCAGTACTTC
few,TRBV7-6,TRBJ1-5,NA,CASSSLGGPQHF,TGTGCCAGCAGCTCCTTGGGAGGACCCCAGCATTTT
NA,TRBV12-3/TRBV12-4,TRBJ2-7,NA,CASSFVGRGEQYF,TGTGCCAGCAGTTTTGTAGGACGGGGCGAGCAGTACTTC
NA,TRBV6-5,TRBJ2-2,NA,CASSYLGDNTGELFF,TGTGCCAGCAGTTACTTAGGGGATAACACCGGGGAGCTGTTTTTT
few,TRBV9,TRBJ1-1,TRBD1,CASSGAGTGHTEAFF,TGTGCCAGCAGCGGCGCCGGGACAGGACACACTGAAGCTTTCTTT